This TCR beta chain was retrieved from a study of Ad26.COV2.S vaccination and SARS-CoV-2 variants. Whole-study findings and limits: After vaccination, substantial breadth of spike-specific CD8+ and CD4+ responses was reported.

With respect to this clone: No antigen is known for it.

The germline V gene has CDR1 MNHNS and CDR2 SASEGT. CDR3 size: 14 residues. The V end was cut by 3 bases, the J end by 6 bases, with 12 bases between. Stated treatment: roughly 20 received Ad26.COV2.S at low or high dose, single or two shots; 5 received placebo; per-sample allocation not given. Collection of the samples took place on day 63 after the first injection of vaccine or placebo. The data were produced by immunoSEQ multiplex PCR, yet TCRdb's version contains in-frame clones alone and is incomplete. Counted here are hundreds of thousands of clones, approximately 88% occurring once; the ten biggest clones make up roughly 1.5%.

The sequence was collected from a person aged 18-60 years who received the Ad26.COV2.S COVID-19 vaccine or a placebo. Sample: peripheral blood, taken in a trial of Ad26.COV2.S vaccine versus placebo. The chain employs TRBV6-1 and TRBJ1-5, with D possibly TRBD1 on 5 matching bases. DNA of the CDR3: TGTGCCAGCAGTGAGGGGGGGGAGGGTCAGCCCCAGCATTTT. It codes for CASSEGGEGQPQHF.